This section outlines one T cell receptor beta chain sequence together with its context. As for time point: late/post reinfection, 12 to 24 weeks after detection. No in vitro expansion preceded TCR sequencing of the sorted cells. At all three reinfection time points, viable CD3+ CD8+ CD45RO- cells from a couple of donors served as controls. This record belongs to a study of memory CD8 T cells in hepatitis C reinfection. Across the study: HCV reinfection: RNA-positive following two negative tests at least 60 days apart. Late or post reinfection samples were taken 12 to 24 weeks after detection.

The data were produced by immunoSEQ multiplex PCR, yet TCRdb's version contains in-frame clones alone and is incomplete. Of approximately 46,000 clones listed, roughly 89% were seen once; the top ten hold 0.72%. There are 14 residues in the CDR3. Germline trimming cut 3 bases from V and 3 bases from J; bases unmatched to any gene: 5. Germline CDR1 and CDR2: MNHEY and SMNVEV (reference sequence). The TCR was taken from a man between 18 and 29 years old with hepatitis C virus infection. Input material: naive CD8+ T cells sorted from blood. This chain connects TRBV27 to TRBJ2-7, with TRBD2 matching 7 bases. The CDR3, as DNA: TGTGCCAGCAGTTTGGGGGAGGGAAACTACGAGCAGTACTTC. This gives the protein CASSLGEGNYEQYF.